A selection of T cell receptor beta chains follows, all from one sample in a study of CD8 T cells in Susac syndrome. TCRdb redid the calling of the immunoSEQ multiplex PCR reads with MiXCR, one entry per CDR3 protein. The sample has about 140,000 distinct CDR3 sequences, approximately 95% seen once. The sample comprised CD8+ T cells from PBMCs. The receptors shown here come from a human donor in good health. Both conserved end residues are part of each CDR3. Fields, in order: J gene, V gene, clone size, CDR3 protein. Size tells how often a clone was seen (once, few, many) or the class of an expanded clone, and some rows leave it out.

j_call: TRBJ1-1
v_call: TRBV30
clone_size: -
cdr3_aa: CAWSLGVEGTEAFF

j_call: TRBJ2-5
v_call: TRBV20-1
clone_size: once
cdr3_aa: CSARDPATSVRTVMSQYF

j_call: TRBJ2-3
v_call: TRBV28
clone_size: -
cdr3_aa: CASSLAPSGEPTDTQYF

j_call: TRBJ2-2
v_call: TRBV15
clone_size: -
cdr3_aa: CATSRDANTGELFF

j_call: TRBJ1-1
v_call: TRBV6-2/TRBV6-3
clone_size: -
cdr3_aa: CASSYSWSSHGTEAFF

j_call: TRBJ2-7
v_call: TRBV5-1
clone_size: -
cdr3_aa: CASTRREQYF

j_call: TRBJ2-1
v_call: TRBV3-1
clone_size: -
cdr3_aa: CASSPGLLRGEQFF

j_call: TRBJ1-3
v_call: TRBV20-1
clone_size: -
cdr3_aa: CSARDLRRLEDRTAGNTIYF

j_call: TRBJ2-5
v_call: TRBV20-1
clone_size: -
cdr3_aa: CSARSLYEETQYF

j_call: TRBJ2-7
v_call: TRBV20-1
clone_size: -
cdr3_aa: CSASKRELNSYEQYF

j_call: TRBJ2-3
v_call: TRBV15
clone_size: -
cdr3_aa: CATSRVLVIDTQYF

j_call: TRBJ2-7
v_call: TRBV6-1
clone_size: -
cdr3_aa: CASSLTGRPASYEQYF

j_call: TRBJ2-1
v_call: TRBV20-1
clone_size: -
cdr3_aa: CSAREVPGSSYNEQFF

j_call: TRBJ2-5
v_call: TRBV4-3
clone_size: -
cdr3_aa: CASSQDGTSGSQETQYF

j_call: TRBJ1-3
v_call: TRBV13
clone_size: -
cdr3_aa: CASSLGWGNTIYF

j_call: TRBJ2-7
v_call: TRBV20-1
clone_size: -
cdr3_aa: CSARDLLDEQYF

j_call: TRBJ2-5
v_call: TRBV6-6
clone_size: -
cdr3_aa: CASSRREQETQYF

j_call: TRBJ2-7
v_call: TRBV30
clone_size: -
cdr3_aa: CAWGSGTITYEQYF

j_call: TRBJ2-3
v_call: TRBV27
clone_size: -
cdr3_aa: CASSLFPGQPSDTQYF

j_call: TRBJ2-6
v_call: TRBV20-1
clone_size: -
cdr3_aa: CSARDLGQGPSGANVLTF

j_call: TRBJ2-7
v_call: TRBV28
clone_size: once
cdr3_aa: CASSLSFGNSYEQYF

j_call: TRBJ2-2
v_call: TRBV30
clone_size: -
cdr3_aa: CAWGTGELFF

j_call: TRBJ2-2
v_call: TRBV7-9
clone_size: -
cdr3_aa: CASSLGQGDTGELFF

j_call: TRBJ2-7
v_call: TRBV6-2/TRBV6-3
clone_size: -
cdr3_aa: CASSYELASQAGSAYEQYF

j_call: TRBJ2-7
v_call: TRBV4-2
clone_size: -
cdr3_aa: CASSHSSGPYEQYF

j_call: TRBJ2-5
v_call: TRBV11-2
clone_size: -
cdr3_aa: CASSPRTALETQYF

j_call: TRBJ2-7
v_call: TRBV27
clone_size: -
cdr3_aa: CASSPGADHYEQYF

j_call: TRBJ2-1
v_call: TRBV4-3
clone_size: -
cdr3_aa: CASSQGSFRGSYHEQFF

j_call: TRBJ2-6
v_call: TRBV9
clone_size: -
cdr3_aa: CASSVAQGAGANVLTF